This TCR beta chain was sequenced in a study of blood T cell repertoires in COVID-19 (dated by TCRdb to 2020 to 2022). Regarding the study in general: The collaborator samples originated in the United States, Italy and Spain and spanned the acute and convalescent phases of COVID-19. Nearly every sample came with metadata listing a de-identified subject ID, COVID-19 status, age in years and sex. The dataset comprised deeply sampled blood TCRbeta repertoires from subjects exposed to, actively infected with, or recovered from COVID-19. The repertoires were released in a freely available public database intended as a resource for research on the immune response to SARS-CoV-2. The samples were drawn from two sources: the first 160 participants of the ongoing ImmuneRACE study, and some 1,300 subjects contributed by 6 global collaborators. HLA class I and class II types, where available, came from metadata supplied by the sample provider rather than from assay-based typing. The prospective study material was composed of cDNA or gDNA derived from T cells, B-cell-depleted T cells, or PBMCs.

A remark on this clone: Its antigen has not been determined. Base qualities are missing; no much larger clone stands one base away.

On the study overall, not on this receptor specifically: The quantity of clinical and demographic metadata differed by source and by participant and was supplied without curation.

TCRbeta CDR3 regions were amplified from genomic DNA by means of the immunoSEQ Assay, a bias-controlled multiplex PCR. As for the original processing: The number of nucleated cells in each sample was estimated from the amplification of reference gene primers within the assay. To quantify the absolute abundance of each unique TCRbeta CDR3 rearrangement, sequence reads were collapsed and filtered. For each sample, productive Simpson clonality was calculated as the square root of Simpson's diversity index across productive rearrangements. Here the immuneACCESS table is served through TCRdb, limited to in-frame sequences with V and J called. Missing clones are a known gap in these copies; in checked studies unresolved V genes cover under half, and the rest lacks a known reason. V and J calls and clone size come straight from that table; D and trimming were deduced from the DNA. A total of some 290,000 clones appear in this sample, 85% to 90% of them only once. The ten most abundant clones make up 11% of the sample.

Including cysteine and phenylalanine, the CDR3 has 15 amino acids. Only the CDR3 portion is preserved as DNA: 45 bases, with reading frame beginning at the first base. At one collaborating source in Seattle, patients were enrolled during active infection and were followed longitudinally through the course of disease. Collaborating institutions collected whole blood in K2EDTA tubes following their own protocols. For TCRbeta analysis, collaborator samples were shipped as frozen whole blood, as isolated PBMCs, or as DNA extracted from either sample type. Sequenced material: peripheral blood. Here the chain combines TRBV21-1 and TRBJ2-7; TRBD2 reflects the table's D call only, with no check against the DNA. TRBV21-1 is termed a pseudogene. This receptor was obtained from a woman aged 25 to 39 with COVID-19, enrolled during active disease. The CDR3 corresponds to CASNDLRGKSHEQYF. Here is the DNA: TGTGCCAGCAACGATCTACGGGGGAAGAGCCACGAGCAGTACTTC.